This T cell receptor (beta chain) was documented in a study of identical twins (dated by TCRdb to 2016 to 2017). As for the study more broadly: To test whether fetal clonotypes persist, the study used deep sequencing on TCR alpha and beta repertoires from monozygotic twins, unrelated adults of various ages, and cord blood. To rule out contamination, the twin experiments were replicated at different times with different library preparation protocols.

Reading the germline V gene gives CDR1 SGHVS and CDR2 FQNEAQ. The CDR3 covers 13 residues, taking in both the cysteine and the phenylalanine. The only DNA kept is the CDR3, 39 bases in frame from the first base. V and J lose 4 bases and 1 base, and a span of 7 bases separates them. This clonotype was counted many times. This clone's antigen is unknown. The sample holds no much larger clone one base away, and base qualities are not on file. Every donor was a healthy Caucasian. The twin cohort consisted of three pairs of female monozygotic twins, all aged about 18 to 29 years. Peripheral blood mononuclear cells were the source from which RNA for the TCR libraries was isolated. Overall study outcomes, separate from this receptor: In monozygotic twins, out-of-frame TCR alpha sharing was systematically underestimated by recombination models, although the models agreed with sharing between unrelated individuals. A weaker excess of twin sharing was found in beta out-of-frame sequences because the signal-to-noise ratio was lowered by fewer shared sequences. Because the same donors could not be followed over many years, conclusions were based on cross-sectional statistical analysis. Compared with coincidental sharing between unrelated individuals, out-of-frame TCR alpha sequences shared between twins showed an excess of sequences with low generation probability. Fewer insertions were carried by abundant cord blood beta clonotypes; a weaker similar trend was observed in young adult naive repertoires, while no such trend was observed in memory repertoires. Zero-insertion analyses could be partly confounded by invariant T cells such as MAIT and iNKT, though diverse VJ usage argued against such confounding for most clonotypes.

Receptor libraries were prepared by 5' RACE. Sequencer: Illumina HiSeq 2000. A universal primer binding site was added through template switching, and the final cDNA carried a unique molecular identifier so that TCR cDNA molecules could be counted accurately. Specific primers in the conserved constant-segment region were used to synthesize first-strand cDNA for the TCR alpha and beta chains. To control for contamination, each cDNA library was double barcoded with a SMART-Mk sample barcode plus Illumina barcodes. TruSeq adapter sequences along with Illumina sample barcodes were introduced in two successive PCR steps. The TCR alpha and beta cDNA libraries were sequenced on the Illumina HiSeq platform using custom primers. In the source study's methods: MiGEC processed the raw reads to extract unique molecular identifiers, while MiXCR was used to determine the CDR3 positions. Recombination models were inferred per individual with the repgenHMM and IGoR tools using an EM algorithm. Shared clonotypes were analyzed with the tcR package in R, and sharing was normalized by the product of cloneset sizes. To study raw recombination free of thymic and clonal selection effects, out-of-frame nonproductive sequences were analyzed. Through fastp at Q25 and MiXCR, TCRdb rebuilt clones from the public reads, retaining in-frame beta chains. Rows with a matching CDR3 protein are joined into one entry that keeps the most common DNA and genes. These V and J calls originate from TCRdb's pipeline instead of the authors' own analysis. In all, the sample holds fewer than 650,000 distinct CDR3 sequences, and roughly 6.6% of those were seen once. The ten largest clones represent roughly 1.5% of the sample.

These data also formed part of another study, on yellow fever vaccine responses in identical twins. The second investigation adds: According to the authors, in identical twins the way T cells responded to vaccination appeared partly convergent and partly personalized. Focusing on identical twins, the study followed the T cell clones that responded to the vaccine, and did so with precision.

The clonotype comes from a woman younger than 30 in good health. The sequencing sample was made of PBMCs. The V gene is TRBV7-8 and the J gene is TRBJ1-1, with no reliable assignment of the D segment. This receptor has the CDR3 CASSSDGNTEAFF. The sequenced DNA is TGTGCCAGCAGCTCGGACGGGAACACTGAAGCTTTCTTT. Where the CDR3 stops, the reference TRBV7-8 and TRBJ1-1 genes take over; the full variable domain is GAGVSQSPRYKVAKRGQDVALRCDPISGHVSLFWYQQALGQGPEFLTYFQNEAQLDKSGLPSDRFFAERPEGSVSTLKIQRTQQEDSAVYLCASSSDGNTEAFFGQGTRLTVV.